The 15 T cell receptor beta chains given below trace back to one sample, sequenced in a study of technical replicates of blood from several donors. The table came from immunoSEQ multiplex PCR; TCRdb's copy has only in-frame clones and leaves some out. Here the sample spans about 59,000 clones, around 93% being singletons. The sequenced sample was PBMCs. The receptors stem from a human donor in good health. Some clones in this sample may be carry-over from other donors' samples.

The chain joins TRBV5-1 to TRBJ1-3; TRBD1 matches at 10 bases. The germline CDR1 and CDR2 sequences are SGHRS and YFSETQ. J gave up 8 bases and V 5 bases, and 10 bases lay outside the gene matches. The CDR3 is made up of 15 amino acids. CDR3 sequence (DNA): TGCGCCAGCAGTCGGGACAGGGGCCCCTGGGACACCATATATTTT. Translated, it gives CASSRDRGPWDTIYF.

The V and J genes are TRBV7-8 and TRBJ2-3, with a weak D call TRBD2 (6 bases). The germline V gene encodes CDR1 SGHVS and CDR2 FQNEAQ. V was cut by 1 base and J by 6 bases, with 14 bases left in between. This CDR3 is built from 15 residues. In nucleotides, the CDR3 is TGTGCCAGCAGCTTAGGGTTTGCGGGGTCGGATACGCAGTATTTT. Translating it yields CASSLGFAGSDTQYF.

The chain recombines TRBV4-3 with TRBJ2-5; D possibly corresponds to TRBD2 (6 bases). The germline gives CDR1 LGHNA, CDR2 YSLEER. Between the trimmed V and J ends, which lost 4 bases and 1 base, there was a span of 16 bases. CDR3 length: 16 amino acids. CDR3 DNA sequence: TGCGCCAGCAGCCCCCCTGGGCGGGACTCCCAAGAGACCCAGTACTTC. The encoded protein is CASSPPGRDSQETQYF.

Comment on this clone: At the DNA level, this CDR3 is encoded by other sequences in the same sample as well. V usage is TRBV6-5 and J usage is TRBJ1-5; D not resolved. In germline, CDR1 is MNHEY, CDR2 SVGAGI. The CDR3 has 15 residues. V dropped 0 bases and J dropped 1 base, with 7 bases sitting between them. CDR3 sequence (DNA): TGTGCCAGCAGTTACTCATCGGGGAGCAATCAGCCCCAGCATTTT. It translates to CASSYSSGSNQPQHF.

This sequence joins TRBV28 and TRBJ2-3; unclear D gene. CDR1 MDHEN and CDR2 SYDVKM come from the germline V gene. With 6 bases removed from V and 0 bases from J, the gap between germline ends came to 4 bases. The CDR3 extends over 12 amino acids. The CDR3 loop reads CASSLSTDTQYF. CDR3 DNA sequence: TGTGCCAGCAGCCTTAGCACAGATACGCAGTATTTT.

This clone was found a few times. V usage is TRBV7-6 and J usage is TRBJ1-2; TRBD1 might be the D (5 bases). The V gene lost 5 bases and the J gene lost 8 bases, with 15 bases spanning the gap. This CDR3 comprises 13 residues. From germline, CDR1 is SGHVS and CDR2 FNYEAQ. CDR3 protein: CASSPTVAGGYTF. For the CDR3, the DNA is TGTGCCAGCAGCCCGACAGTGGCTGGGGGCTACACCTTC.

This rearrangement joins TRBV5-4 to TRBJ2-7; 8 bases align to TRBD2. After removal of 4 bases from V and 3 bases from J, the junction contained 9 bases not matched to a gene. The CDR3 has 15 residues. CDR1 is SGHNT and CDR2 is YYREEE in the germline V gene (reference sequence). The CDR3 DNA reads TGTGCCAGCAGCCCGGGTCCAGCGGGGGTCTACGAGCAGTACTTC. As protein: CASSPGPAGVYEQYF. Looking up the rest from reference TRBV5-4 and TRBJ2-7 gives the full variable domain: ETGVTQSPTHLIKTRGQQVTLRCSSQSGHNTVSWYQQALGQGPQFIFQYYREEENGRGNFPPRFSGLQFPNYSSELNVNALELDDSALYLCASSPGPAGVYEQYFGPGTRLTVT.

This clone appeared a few times. The V and J genes are TRBV6-4 and TRBJ2-2, with D unclear. Germline CDR1 and CDR2: MRHNA and SNTAGT. The CDR3 contains 13 residues. V was clipped by 1 base and J by 4 bases, with 4 bases between them. CDR3 DNA sequence: TGTGCCAGCAGTGACTATATCACCGGGGAGCTGTTTTTT. It yields the protein CASSDYITGELFF.

This chain joins TRBV18 and TRBJ2-1; 11 bases match TRBD2. J gave up 8 bases and V 3 bases, and 3 bases lay outside the gene matches. The germline gives CDR1 KGHSH, CDR2 LQKENI. The CDR3 runs 14 residues. This chain's CDR3 is CASSPTLAGDEQFF. For the CDR3, the DNA is TGTGCCAGCTCACCTACACTAGCGGGAGATGAGCAGTTCTTC.

The chain links TRBV4-2 to TRBJ2-7; D may be TRBD1 (8 bases). V lost 7 bases to trimming and J lost 5 bases, with 24 bases between them. The CDR3 covers 16 residues. CDR1 is LGHNA, CDR2 YNFKEQ, per germline. CDR3 sequence: CASTKTGEGSNDEQYF. CDR3 coding DNA: TGTGCCAGCACCAAGACAGGGGAGGGCAGTAACGACGAGCAGTACTTC.

This chain uses TRBV19 with TRBJ2-2; D gene uncertain. V was trimmed by 4 bases and J by 3 bases, leaving 9 bases between them. Germline lookup yields CDR1 LNHDA and CDR2 SQIVND (reference sequence). The CDR3 is 14 amino acids. CDR3 bases: TGTGCCAGTAGTACCAGGTCGGACACCGGGGAGCTGTTTTTT. It specifies CASSTRSDTGELFF.

The gene calls are TRBV19 and TRBJ2-7; a possible D gene is TRBD2 (7 bases). Trimming stripped 4 bases from V and 8 bases from J, with 18 bases between. The CDR3 has 14 amino acids. Germline loops: CDR1 LNHDA, CDR2 SQIVND (reference sequence). Written as DNA, the CDR3 is TGTGCCAGTAGTACCGGACTACCCGGGGGGCAGCAGTACTTC. Protein product: CASSTGLPGGQQYF.

This sequence joins TRBV5-1 and TRBJ2-7; 9 bases match TRBD1. Germline V gene lookup returns CDR1 SGHRS and CDR2 YFSETQ. V shed 0 bases and J 2 bases; nucleotides not matched to a gene: 3. CDR3 length: 15 residues. The CDR3 protein is CASSLAGTGTYEQYF. For the CDR3, the DNA is TGCGCCAGCAGCTTGGCCGGGACAGGGACCTACGAGCAGTACTTC.

This rearrangement joins TRBV5-6 to TRBJ2-7, with TRBD1 identical over 7 bases. V lost 2 bases to trimming and J lost 3 bases; unmatched junction nucleotides: 2. Germline V lookup: CDR1 SGHDT, CDR2 YYEEEE. The CDR3 is made up of 13 amino acids. The CDR3 region is CASSFWTGYEQYF. CDR3 DNA: TGTGCCAGCAGCTTTTGGACAGGCTACGAGCAGTACTTC.

V and J are TRBV10-3 and TRBJ2-2, with 8 bases matching TRBD2. Germline-derived CDR1 and CDR2 are ENHRY and SYGVKD. V was clipped by 3 bases and J by 2 bases; unmatched bases: 8. There are 17 residues in the CDR3. The CDR3 loop reads CAISDPLGGGNTGELFF. For the CDR3, the DNA is TGTGCCATCAGTGACCCCCTCGGGGGGGGTAACACCGGGGAGCTGTTTTTT.